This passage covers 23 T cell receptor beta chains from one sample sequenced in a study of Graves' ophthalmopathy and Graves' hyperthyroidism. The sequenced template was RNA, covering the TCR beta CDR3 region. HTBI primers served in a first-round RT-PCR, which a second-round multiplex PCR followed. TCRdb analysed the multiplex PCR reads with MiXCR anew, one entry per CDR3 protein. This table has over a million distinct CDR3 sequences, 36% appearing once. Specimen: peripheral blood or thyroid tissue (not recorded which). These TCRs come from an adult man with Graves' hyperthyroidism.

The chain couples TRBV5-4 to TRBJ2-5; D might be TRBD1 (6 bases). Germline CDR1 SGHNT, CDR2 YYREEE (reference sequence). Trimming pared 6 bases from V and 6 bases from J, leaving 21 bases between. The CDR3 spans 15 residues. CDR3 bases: TGTGCCAGCACCCCAGGGGAGATAAGTTTAAAGACCCAGTACTTC. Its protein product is CASTPGEISLKTQYF.

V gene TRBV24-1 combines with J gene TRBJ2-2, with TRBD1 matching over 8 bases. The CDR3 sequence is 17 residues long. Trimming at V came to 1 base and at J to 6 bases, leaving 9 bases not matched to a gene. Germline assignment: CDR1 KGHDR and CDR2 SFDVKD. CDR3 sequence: CATSDFLTGGDSGELFF. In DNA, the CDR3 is TGTGCCACCAGTGATTTCCTAACAGGGGGAGATTCCGGGGAGCTGTTTTTT.

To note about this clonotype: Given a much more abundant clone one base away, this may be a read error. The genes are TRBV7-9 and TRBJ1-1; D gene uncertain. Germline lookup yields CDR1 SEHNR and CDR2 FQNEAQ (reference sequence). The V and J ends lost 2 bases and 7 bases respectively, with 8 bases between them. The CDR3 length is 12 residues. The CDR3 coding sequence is TGTGCCAGCAGCTTAAAGGCCTTTGAAGCTTTCTTT. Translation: CASSLKAFEAFF. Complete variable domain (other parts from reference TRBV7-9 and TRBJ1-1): DTGVSQNPRHKITKRGQNVTFRCDPISEHNRLYWYRQTLGQGPEFLTYFQNEAQLEKSRLLSDRFSAERPKGSFSTLEIQRTEQGDSAMYLCASSLKAFEAFFGQGTRLTVV.

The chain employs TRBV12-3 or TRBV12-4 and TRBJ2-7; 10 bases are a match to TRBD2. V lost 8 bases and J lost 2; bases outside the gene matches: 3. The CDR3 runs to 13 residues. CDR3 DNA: TGTGCCAGCGCGAGCGGGGGGGCCTACGAGCAGTACTTC. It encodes CASASGGAYEQYF.

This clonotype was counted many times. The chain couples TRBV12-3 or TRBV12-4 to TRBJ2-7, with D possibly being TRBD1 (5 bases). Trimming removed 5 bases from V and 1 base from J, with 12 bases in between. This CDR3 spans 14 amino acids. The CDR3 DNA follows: TGTGCCAGCAGTACCGGTAGGGGTTCCTACGAGCAGTACTTC. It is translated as CASSTGRGSYEQYF.

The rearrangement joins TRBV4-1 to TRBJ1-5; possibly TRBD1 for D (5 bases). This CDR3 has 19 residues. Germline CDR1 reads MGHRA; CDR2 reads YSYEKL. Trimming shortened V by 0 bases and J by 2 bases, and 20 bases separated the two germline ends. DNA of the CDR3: TGCGCCAGCAGCCAAGATTGGGCAGGGATGGCGTCTGGCAATCAGCCCCAGCATTTT. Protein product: CASSQDWAGMASGNQPQHF.

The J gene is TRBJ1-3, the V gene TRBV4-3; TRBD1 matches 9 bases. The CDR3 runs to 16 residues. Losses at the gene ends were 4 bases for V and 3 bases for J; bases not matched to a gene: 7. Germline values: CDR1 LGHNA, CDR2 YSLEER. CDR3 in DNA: TGCGCCAGCAGCCCAGAAACAGGGGGCGGTGGAAACACCATATATTTT. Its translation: CASSPETGGGGNTIYF.

CDR3 in DNA: TGTGCCATCAGTGAGCCCGGACAGGGGGCGAACTTTAACTATGGCTACACCTTC. Translating it yields CAISEPGQGANFNYGYTF. The rearrangement uses TRBV10-3 and TRBJ1-2; 11 bases line up with TRBD1. Germline assignment: CDR1 ENHRY and CDR2 SYGVKD. This CDR3 contains 18 residues. With V trimmed by 2 bases and J by 1 base, 9 bases remained unmatched.

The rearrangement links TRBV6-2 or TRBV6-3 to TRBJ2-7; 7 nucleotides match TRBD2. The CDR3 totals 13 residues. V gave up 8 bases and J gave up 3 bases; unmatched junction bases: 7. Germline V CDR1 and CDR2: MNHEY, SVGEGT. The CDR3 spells CASAAGADYEQYF. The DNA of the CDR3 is TGTGCCAGCGCGGCGGGAGCCGACTACGAGCAGTACTTC.

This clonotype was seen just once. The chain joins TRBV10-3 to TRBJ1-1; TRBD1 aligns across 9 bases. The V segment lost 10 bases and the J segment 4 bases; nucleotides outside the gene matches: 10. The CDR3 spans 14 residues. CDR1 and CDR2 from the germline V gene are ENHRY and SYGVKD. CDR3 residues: CATEGQGVGTEAFF. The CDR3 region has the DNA TGTGCCACCGAGGGACAGGGCGTAGGCACTGAAGCTTTCTTT.

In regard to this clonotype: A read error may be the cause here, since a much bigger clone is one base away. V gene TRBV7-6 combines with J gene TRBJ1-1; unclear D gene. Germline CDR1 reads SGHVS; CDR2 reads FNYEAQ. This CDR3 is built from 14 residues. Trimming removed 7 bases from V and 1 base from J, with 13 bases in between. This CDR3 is CASTLRAGNTEAFF. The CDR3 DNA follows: TGTGCCAGCACCCTACGGGCGGGGAACACTGAAGCTTTCTTT.

CDR3 DNA sequence: TGCAGCTTAGTTGGGCCGACTGGCTACACCTTC. It translates to CSLVGPTGYTF. The rearrangement uses TRBV29-1 and TRBJ1-2; D is undetermined. From germline, CDR1 is SQVTM and CDR2 ANQGSEA. The CDR3 covers 11 residues. Trimming pared 8 bases from V and 7 bases from J, leaving 14 bases between.

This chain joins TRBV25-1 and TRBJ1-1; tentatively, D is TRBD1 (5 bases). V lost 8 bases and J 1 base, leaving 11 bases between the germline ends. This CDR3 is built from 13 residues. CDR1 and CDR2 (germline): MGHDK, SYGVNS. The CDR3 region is CASVNGANTEAFF. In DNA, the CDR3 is TGTGCCAGCGTTAACGGGGCGAACACTGAAGCTTTCTTT.

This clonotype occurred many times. DNA of the CDR3: TGTGCCACCAGTGATCTAGGGGGGACTGAAGCTTTCTTT. Its protein product is CATSDLGGTEAFF. The genes are TRBV24-1 and TRBJ1-1; possibly TRBD1 for D (6 bases). With 3 bases removed from V and 5 bases from J, the gap between germline ends came to 9 bases. Germline-derived CDR1 and CDR2 are KGHDR and SFDVKD. CDR3 length: 13 residues.

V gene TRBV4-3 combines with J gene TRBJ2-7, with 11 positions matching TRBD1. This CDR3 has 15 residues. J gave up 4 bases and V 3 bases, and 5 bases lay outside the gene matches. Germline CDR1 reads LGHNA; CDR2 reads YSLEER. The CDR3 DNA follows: TGCGCCAGCAGCCATTCTGGGACAGGGGGTTACGAGCAGTACTTC. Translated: CASSHSGTGGYEQYF.

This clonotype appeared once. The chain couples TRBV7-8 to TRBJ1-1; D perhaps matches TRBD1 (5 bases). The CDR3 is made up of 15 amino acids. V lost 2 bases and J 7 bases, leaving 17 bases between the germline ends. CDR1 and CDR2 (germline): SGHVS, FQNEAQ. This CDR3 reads CASSLRRGSFGEAFF. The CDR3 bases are TGTGCCAGCAGCTTAAGGCGGGGGTCCTTTGGTGAAGCTTTCTTT. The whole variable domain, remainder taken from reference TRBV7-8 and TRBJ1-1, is GAGVSQSPRYKVAKRGQDVALRCDPISGHVSLFWYQQALGQGPEFLTYFQNEAQLDKSGLPSDRFFAERPEGSVSTLKIQRTQQEDSAVYLCASSLRRGSFGEAFFGQGTRLTVV.

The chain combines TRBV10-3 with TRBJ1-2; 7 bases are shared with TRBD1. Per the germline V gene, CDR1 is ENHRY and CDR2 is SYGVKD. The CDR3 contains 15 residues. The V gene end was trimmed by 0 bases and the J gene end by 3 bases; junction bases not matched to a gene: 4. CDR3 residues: CAISESTGRDYGYTF. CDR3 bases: TGTGCCATCAGTGAGTCGACAGGGAGGGACTATGGCTACACCTTC.

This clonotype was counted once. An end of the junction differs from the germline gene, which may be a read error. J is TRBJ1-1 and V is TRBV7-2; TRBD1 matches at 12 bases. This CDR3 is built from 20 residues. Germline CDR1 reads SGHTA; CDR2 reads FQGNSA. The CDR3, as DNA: TGTGCCAGCAGCTTACGTGGTTGGCATTCCGGGACAGGGGGCGAATTATCCCCATCTTTC. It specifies CASSLRGWHSGTGGELSPSF.

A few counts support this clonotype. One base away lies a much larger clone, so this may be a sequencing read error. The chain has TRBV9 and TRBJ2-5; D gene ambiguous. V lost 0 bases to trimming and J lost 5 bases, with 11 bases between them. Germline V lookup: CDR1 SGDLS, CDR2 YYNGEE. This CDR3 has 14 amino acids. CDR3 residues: CASSVARSWETQYF. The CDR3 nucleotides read TGTGCCAGCAGCGTAGCCCGTAGTTGGGAGACCCAGTACTTC.

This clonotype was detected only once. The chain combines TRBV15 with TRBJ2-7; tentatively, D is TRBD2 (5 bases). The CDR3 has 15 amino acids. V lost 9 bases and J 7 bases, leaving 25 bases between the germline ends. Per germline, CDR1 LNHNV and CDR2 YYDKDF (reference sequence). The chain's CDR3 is CATTEKRESYNEQYF. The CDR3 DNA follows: TGTGCCACAACGGAGAAGAGGGAATCCTACAATGAGCAGTACTTC.

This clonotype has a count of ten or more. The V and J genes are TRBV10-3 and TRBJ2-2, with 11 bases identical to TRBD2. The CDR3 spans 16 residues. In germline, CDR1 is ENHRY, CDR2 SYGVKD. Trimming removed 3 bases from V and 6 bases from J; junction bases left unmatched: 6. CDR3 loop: CAISDVLAGGAGELFF. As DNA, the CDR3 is TGTGCCATCAGTGATGTTCTAGCGGGAGGCGCCGGGGAGCTGTTTTTT.

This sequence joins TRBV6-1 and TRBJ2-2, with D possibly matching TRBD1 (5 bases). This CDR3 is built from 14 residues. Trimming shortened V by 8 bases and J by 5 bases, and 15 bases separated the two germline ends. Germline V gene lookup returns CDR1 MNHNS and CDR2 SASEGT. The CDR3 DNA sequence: TGTGCCAGCCGACGCCAGGGTCGGACCGGGGAGCTGTTTTTT. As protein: CASRRQGRTGELFF.

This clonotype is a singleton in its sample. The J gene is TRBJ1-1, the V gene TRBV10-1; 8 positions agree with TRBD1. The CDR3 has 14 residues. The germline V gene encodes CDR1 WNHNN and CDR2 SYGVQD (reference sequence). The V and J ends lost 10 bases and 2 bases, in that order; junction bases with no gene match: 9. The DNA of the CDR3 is TGCGCCATCTGTCAGGGGGCGCTTAACACTGAAGCTTTCTTT. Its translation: CAICQGALNTEAFF.